A single sample gave rise to the 26 T cell receptor beta chains below, sequenced in a study of T cells in Graves' hyperthyroidism and ophthalmopathy. From RNA transcripts, TCR beta CDR3 regions were amplified. HTBI primers were employed in a first-round RT-PCR of the TCR CDR3. Via MiXCR, TCRdb re-called the multiplex PCR reads, giving one row per CDR3 protein. Of under 250,000 distinct CDR3 sequences listed, roughly 22% are singletons. Sequencing input: blood. Receptors were obtained from a woman in her 40s with Graves' ophthalmopathy.

The genes are TRBV28 and TRBJ1-5, with TRBD1 as a possible D gene (6 bases). Germline assignment: CDR1 MDHEN and CDR2 SYDVKM. V lost 2 bases to trimming and J lost 1 base, with 15 bases between them. The CDR3 sequence is 17 residues long. The CDR3 protein is CASSLGGGRKSNQPQHF. The CDR3, as DNA: TGTGCCAGCAGTTTAGGCGGGGGGCGGAAAAGCAATCAGCCCCAGCATTTT.

This chain uses TRBV20-1 with TRBJ2-7; 12 nucleotides match TRBD2. Trimming at V came to 5 bases and at J to 5 bases, leaving 7 bases not matched to a gene. CDR3 size: 14 residues. CDR1 DFQATT and CDR2 SNEGSKA come from the germline V gene (reference sequence). The CDR3 DNA reads TGCAGTGCTCCGACTAGCGGGAGTCGGAACGAGCAGTACTTC. Translated, it gives CSAPTSGSRNEQYF.

This clonotype has a handful of counts. This chain links TRBV7-2 with TRBJ2-5; possibly TRBD1 for D (6 bases). Looked up from germline, CDR1 is SGHTA and CDR2 is FQGNSA. This CDR3 is 15 amino acids long. V lost 2 bases to trimming and J lost 0 bases, with 10 bases between them. The CDR3 DNA reads TGTGCCAGCAGCTTATCTGGGACAAACCAAGAGACCCAGTACTTC. It encodes CASSLSGTNQETQYF.

This clonotype appeared many times. The J gene is TRBJ2-7, the V gene TRBV18, with D possibly TRBD1 on 5 matching bases. The germline V gene encodes CDR1 KGHSH and CDR2 LQKENI. The CDR3 consists of 13 residues. Trimming cost V 5 bases and J 6 bases, with 14 bases left between them. Here the CDR3 DNA reads TGTGCCAGCTCATGGGGCTCCCTGGCCGAGCAGTACTTC. Translated, it gives CASSWGSLAEQYF.

The CDR3 DNA sequence: TGTGCCAGCAGCTCTAACAGGAGCCCTGGAAACACCATATATTTT. This gives the protein CASSSNRSPGNTIYF. This sequence joins TRBV28 and TRBJ1-3, with D perhaps TRBD1 (5 bases). The CDR3 runs 15 residues. Between the trimmed V and J ends, which lost 6 bases and 2 bases, there was a span of 14 bases. Germline V gene sequence: CDR1 MDHEN, CDR2 SYDVKM. The entire variable domain, with the rest obtained from reference TRBV28 and TRBJ1-3, is as follows: DVKVTQSSRYLVKRTGEKVFLECVQDMDHENMFWYRQDPGLGLRLIYFSYDVKMKEKGDIPEGYSVSREKKERFSLILESASTNQTSMYLCASSSNRSPGNTIYFGEGSWLTVV.

The chain couples TRBV20-1 to TRBJ2-7, with TRBD2 identical over 8 bases. This CDR3 spans 14 amino acids. The J segment lost 1 base and the V segment lost 5 bases, leaving 7 bases of the junction unmatched. Per the germline V gene, CDR1 is DFQATT and CDR2 is SNEGSKA (reference sequence). CDR3 residues: CSASRGTRSYEQYF. In nucleotides, the CDR3 is TGCAGTGCTTCCCGAGGGACTAGATCCTACGAGCAGTACTTC.

Many counts were recorded for this clonotype. The chain links TRBV30 to TRBJ1-1, with 7 bases lining up with TRBD1. Germline CDR1 GTSNPN, CDR2 SVGIG (reference sequence). This CDR3 comprises 13 residues. V shed 7 bases and J 4 bases; nucleotides not matched to a gene: 9. CDR3 in amino acids: CASALGGGTEAFF. Written as DNA, the CDR3 is TGTGCCTCCGCACTAGGGGGCGGCACTGAAGCTTTCTTT.

This clonotype was picked up many times. This sequence joins TRBV30 and TRBJ2-6; D is ambiguous. The CDR3 length is 14 residues. Germline V gives CDR1 GTSNPN, CDR2 SVGIG (reference sequence). Trimming pared 1 base from V and 4 bases from J, leaving 8 bases between. The CDR3 coding sequence is TGTGCCTGGAGTGACGGGTTAGGGGCCAACGTCCTGACTTTC. Its translation: CAWSDGLGANVLTF.

This clonotype was detected ten times or more. The J gene is TRBJ2-7, the V gene TRBV30; D unresolved. Germline V gene lookup returns CDR1 GTSNPN and CDR2 SVGIG (reference sequence). The germline V and J ends were trimmed by 0 bases and 0 bases, with 9 bases remaining between them. The CDR3 runs 14 residues. CDR3 sequence (DNA): TGTGCCTGGAGTGTAATGTGGTCCTCCTACGAGCAGTACTTC. The encoded protein is CAWSVMWSSYEQYF.

This clonotype was detected many times. This sequence joins TRBV6-5 and TRBJ2-5; TRBD2 agrees at 9 bases. The CDR3 is made up of 13 amino acids. V shed 4 bases, J shed 8 bases, and the junction held 5 bases outside the gene matches. Looked up from germline, CDR1 is MNHEY and CDR2 is SVGAGI. In nucleotides, the CDR3 is TGTGCCAGCAGTTCGCGGGAGGGATATACCCAGTACTTC. Translated, it gives CASSSREGYTQYF.

This clonotype was counted many times. This rearrangement joins TRBV11-1 to TRBJ1-3; possible D gene TRBD1, 5 bases. Germline lookup yields CDR1 SGHAT and CDR2 FQDESV (reference sequence). V dropped 5 bases and J dropped 4 bases, with 18 bases sitting between them. The CDR3 contains 16 residues. In DNA, the CDR3 is TGTGCCAGCAGCCCGGGGGACGGCGAGCGAGGAAACACCATATATTTT. Its protein product is CASSPGDGERGNTIYF.

This clonotype has a count of ten or more. The J gene is TRBJ1-2, the V gene TRBV11-2, with D maybe TRBD1 (5 bases). Trimming pared 2 bases from V and 3 bases from J, leaving 13 bases between. The CDR3 spans 15 residues. Germline CDR1 is SGHAT and CDR2 is FQNNGV. CDR3 bases: TGTGCCAGCAGCTTAACCGGGGCTTCCTACTATGGCTACACCTTC. Its protein is CASSLTGASYYGYTF.

The CDR3 sequence is CATSDPLRGDQPQHF. The DNA for the CDR3 is TGTGCCACCAGTGATCCGCTCCGGGGCGATCAGCCCCAGCATTTT. This chain connects TRBV24-1 to TRBJ1-5, with D possibly being TRBD1 (5 bases). The CDR3 loop spans 15 amino acids. Trimming took 3 bases from V and 5 from J, leaving 13 bases between them. Germline values: CDR1 KGHDR, CDR2 SFDVKD.

This clonotype was found a few times. The chain joins TRBV28 to TRBJ1-1; possible D gene TRBD1, 6 bases. Germline lookup yields CDR1 MDHEN and CDR2 SYDVKM. This CDR3 is 15 amino acids long. V dropped 7 bases and J dropped 5 bases, with 20 bases sitting between them. CDR3 sequence: CASIDPGGGPTEAFF. In DNA, the CDR3 is TGTGCCAGCATCGATCCCGGGGGGGGGCCGACTGAAGCTTTCTTT. Looking up the rest from reference TRBV28 and TRBJ1-1 gives the full variable domain: DVKVTQSSRYLVKRTGEKVFLECVQDMDHENMFWYRQDPGLGLRLIYFSYDVKMKEKGDIPEGYSVSREKKERFSLILESASTNQTSMYLCASIDPGGGPTEAFFGQGTRLTVV.

This clonotype was detected a few times. V is TRBV10-3 and J is TRBJ1-5, with 9 bases that match TRBD1. Germline-derived CDR1 and CDR2 are ENHRY and SYGVKD. With V trimmed by 6 bases and J by 1 base, 19 bases remained unmatched. The CDR3 contains 20 residues. CDR3 sequence (DNA): TGTGCCATCAGCCAAGCGCCGGGACAGGGTAACTCTTGGAGCAATCAGCCCCAGCATTTT. This translates into CAISQAPGQGNSWSNQPQHF.

This clonotype has ten or more counts. A much larger clone differs by one base, so this may be a read error. J is TRBJ2-5 and V is TRBV5-6, with D tentatively TRBD1 (5 bases). V was cut by 1 base and J by 2 bases, with 15 bases left in between. The V gene's germline CDR1 is SGHDT and CDR2 YYEEEE. This CDR3 spans 16 amino acids. CDR3 bases: TGTGCCAGCAGCTTGCTTGGACAAAAGTTACAAGAGACCCAGTACTTC. Amino acid sequence: CASSLLGQKLQETQYF.

This clonotype was recorded many times. The chain couples TRBV4-1 to TRBJ2-7, with D perhaps TRBD2 (6 bases). Deletions cut 1 base from V and 2 bases from J, with 9 bases between. Germline CDR1 MGHRA, CDR2 YSYEKL. This CDR3 region has 14 residues. CDR3 coding DNA: TGCGCCAGCAGCCAAGCGGGCGGGACCTACGAGCAGTACTTC. Its protein product is CASSQAGGTYEQYF.

This clonotype was seen repeatedly, ten times or more. This sequence joins TRBV28 and TRBJ1-5; 9 bases are a match to TRBD1. CDR3 size: 14 residues. The J segment lost 4 bases and the V segment lost 5 bases, leaving 3 bases of the junction unmatched. Germline loops: CDR1 MDHEN, CDR2 SYDVKM. In DNA, the CDR3 is TGTGCCAGCAGTCTTGGACAGGGGAATCAGCCCCAGCATTTT. It yields the protein CASSLGQGNQPQHF.

Many counts were recorded for this clonotype. V usage is TRBV28 and J usage is TRBJ2-2; 9 bases are a match to TRBD1. The CDR3 contains 18 residues. V shed 6 bases and J 3 bases; nucleotides not matched to a gene: 14. The V gene's germline CDR1 is MDHEN and CDR2 SYDVKM. The chain's CDR3 is CASRLHHSGTGYTGELFF. Here the CDR3 DNA reads TGTGCCAGCAGACTACACCACTCCGGGACAGGGTACACCGGGGAGCTGTTTTTT.

This clonotype was counted at least ten times. V and J are TRBV28 and TRBJ1-5; maybe TRBD1 (6 bases). Looked up from germline, CDR1 is MDHEN and CDR2 is SYDVKM. V dropped 6 bases and J dropped 6 bases, with 15 bases sitting between them. The CDR3 has 14 residues. The CDR3 spells CASRSPGDGQPQHF. The CDR3 region has the DNA TGTGCCAGCAGATCCCCAGGGGATGGTCAGCCCCAGCATTTT.

This clonotype was seen at least ten times. The J gene is TRBJ1-2, the V gene TRBV28, with 8 positions matching TRBD1. CDR3 length equals 14 residues. Germline values: CDR1 MDHEN, CDR2 SYDVKM. After removal of 7 bases from V and 7 bases from J, the junction contained 11 bases not matched to a gene. The DNA of the CDR3 is TGTGCCAGCACCCTACAGGGGGGTCAGGCTGGCTACACCTTC. This translates into CASTLQGGQAGYTF.

This clonotype came up a few times. The chain is built from TRBV19 and TRBJ2-7; 7 bases match TRBD2. Germline V gene data show CDR1 as LNHDA and CDR2 as SQIVND (reference sequence). This CDR3 spans 14 amino acids. V shed 5 bases, J shed 3 bases, and the junction held 7 bases outside the gene matches. The CDR3 reads CASSPLTSLYEQYF. Here the CDR3 DNA reads TGTGCCAGTAGTCCGCTGACTAGCCTCTACGAGCAGTACTTC.

This clonotype was recorded at least ten times. The chain combines TRBV6-4 with TRBJ2-7; 12 nucleotides agree with TRBD2. Trimming took 3 bases from V and 2 from J; bases not matched to a gene: 11. The germline CDR1 and CDR2 sequences are MRHNA and SNTAGT. This CDR3 comprises 18 residues. The CDR3 region is CASSDYGTSGPLTYEQYF. The CDR3 DNA is TGTGCCAGCAGTGATTACGGGACTAGCGGGCCTCTTACCTACGAGCAGTACTTC.

The gene calls are TRBV20-1 and TRBJ2-5; a possible D gene is TRBD1 (5 bases). Between the trimmed V and J ends, which lost 3 bases and 2 bases, there was a span of 7 bases. The CDR3 sequence is 12 residues long. Germline lookup yields CDR1 DFQATT and CDR2 SNEGSKA (reference sequence). CDR3 residues: CSASRGQETQYF. CDR3 nucleotides: TGCAGTGCTAGTAGGGGACAAGAGACCCAGTACTTC.

Concerning this clonotype: Since no conserved phenylalanine or tryptophan closes the CDR3, a read error is the likely cause. The gene calls are TRBV4-2 and TRBJ2-7; TRBD2 matches 8 bases. Losses at the gene ends were 0 bases for V and 0 bases for J; bases not matched to a gene: 4. Germline V gives CDR1 LGHNA, CDR2 YNFKEQ. CDR3 length: 16 amino acids. CDR3 in amino acids: CASSQEVAGNSYEQYL. For the CDR3, the DNA is TGTGCCAGCAGCCAAGAGGTAGCGGGAAACTCCTACGAGCAGTACCTC.

There are many counts of this clonotype. The rearrangement uses TRBV2 and TRBJ2-7, with no clear D. CDR3 length: 13 residues. V was clipped by 3 bases and J by 3 bases, with 9 bases between them. In germline, CDR1 is SNHLY, CDR2 FYNNEI. CDR3 nucleotides: TGTGCCAGCAGTGAGGGCTACAACTACGAGCAGTACTTC. Encoded protein: CASSEGYNYEQYF.